The present entry profiles one T cell receptor (beta chain) with its context. Its matching antigen is unknown. Other nucleotide sequences from this sample produce the same CDR3. The data originate from a study of OX40 agonist ivuxolimab in advanced cancers. Study background: Patients were treated with ivuxolimab, an agonistic anti-OX40 (CD134) antibody.

Study conclusions and caveats: Low normalized T-cell clonal expansion was also seen in some nonresponders.

Clones were sequenced by immunoSEQ multiplex PCR, and TCRdb holds only the in-frame ones, with some missing. The sample includes more than 25,000 clones, around 84% of them seen just once. This CDR3 is built from 15 residues. Germline V gene data show CDR1 as LGHNA and CDR2 as YSLEER. With 1 base removed from V and 1 base from J, the gap between germline ends came to 8 bases. The input for sequencing was CD4+ or CD8+ T cells sorted from blood, taken in a trial of the OX40 agonist ivuxolimab. This chain joins TRBV4-3 and TRBJ1-3; D call uncertain. This TCR was sampled from an adult with an advanced solid tumor such as melanoma, head and neck, liver or kidney cancer. DNA for the CDR3: TGCGCCAGCAGCCAAGGTGCGGGGTCTGGAAACACCATATATTTT. Protein: CASSQGAGSGNTIYF.